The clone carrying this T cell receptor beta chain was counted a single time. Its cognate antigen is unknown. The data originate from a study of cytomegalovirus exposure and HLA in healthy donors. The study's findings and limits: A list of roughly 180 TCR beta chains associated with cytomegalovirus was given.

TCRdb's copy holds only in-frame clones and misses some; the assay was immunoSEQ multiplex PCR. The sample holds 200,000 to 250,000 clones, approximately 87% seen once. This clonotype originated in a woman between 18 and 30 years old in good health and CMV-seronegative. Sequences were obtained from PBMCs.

In DNA form, the CDR3 reads TGTGCCAGCAGACCCGACAGAAATGAAAAACTGTTTTTT. Translation gives CASRPDRNEKLFF. This chain connects TRBV13 to TRBJ1-4; possible D gene TRBD1, 5 bases. This CDR3 is 13 amino acids long. Germline V gene data show CDR1 as PRHDT and CDR2 as FYEKMQ (reference sequence). V lost 6 bases and J 5 bases, leaving 10 bases between the germline ends.